These 15 T cell receptor beta chains came from one sample sequenced in a study of blood T cell repertoires in COVID-19 (dated by TCRdb to 2020 to 2021). The method behind the library was the immunoSEQ multiplex PCR assay. The source is immuneACCESS, and TCRdb retained only in-frame sequences with V and J called. Part of the clones is not carried over; for the studies checked, unresolved V genes explain less than half of this, and the remainder is unexplained. The sample yields about 270,000 clones; approximately 92% were counted once. The top ten hold over 2% of the sample. Material: PBMCs or T cells enriched from blood (not recorded which). The receptor set was obtained from a woman younger than 35 who had recovered from COVID-19.

As regards this clone: Different DNA sequences within this sample yield the same CDR3. The V gene is TRBV7-9, the J gene TRBJ2-3; no firm D call. The CDR3 runs 14 residues. The V gene lost 1 base and the J gene lost 2 bases, with 7 bases spanning the gap. The germline V gene encodes CDR1 SEHNR and CDR2 FQNEAQ (reference sequence). CDR3 coding DNA: TGTGCCAGCAGCTTAGGGCTCGTCACAGATACGCAGTATTTT. Translated, it gives CASSLGLVTDTQYF.

The chain joins TRBV6-5 to TRBJ1-6; 9 bases align to TRBD1. The trim removed 6 bases at V and 5 bases at J, leaving 5 bases unmatched. Germline-derived CDR1 and CDR2 are MNHEY and SVGAGI. The CDR3 has 15 amino acids. The CDR3 sequence is CASSFGQGNNSPLHF. The CDR3, as DNA: TGTGCCAGCAGCTTTGGACAGGGGAATAATTCACCCCTCCACTTT.

The chain employs TRBV7-9 and TRBJ1-2; D not certain. This CDR3 has 14 residues. The germline gives CDR1 SEHNR, CDR2 FQNEAQ (reference sequence). V lost 1 base and J 4 bases, leaving 10 bases between the germline ends. The CDR3 nucleotides are TGTGCCAGCAGCTTAGTTGCAGGCCTCTATGGCTACACCTTC. Protein: CASSLVAGLYGYTF.

The chain is built from TRBV4-1 and TRBJ1-2; no clear D gene. Looked up from germline, CDR1 is MGHRA and CDR2 is YSYEKL. Trimming shortened V by 0 bases and J by 4 bases, and 24 bases separated the two germline ends. The CDR3 consists of 19 residues. The CDR3 sequence: CASSQDLRQASTSPYGYTF. CDR3 DNA sequence: TGCGCCAGCAGCCAAGATCTTCGGCAGGCCTCAACTTCACCCTATGGCTACACCTTC.

The chain uses TRBV24-1 and TRBJ2-2; D uncertain. The CDR3 runs to 12 residues. Germline V gene data show CDR1 as KGHDR and CDR2 as SFDVKD. The germline V and J ends were trimmed by 5 bases and 3 bases, with 3 bases remaining between them. As DNA, the CDR3 is TGTGCCACCAGTGGAGACACCGGGGAGCTGTTTTTT. Translation gives CATSGDTGELFF.

The gene calls are TRBV30 and TRBJ1-1; D ambiguous. Deletions cut 1 base from V and 10 bases from J, with 10 bases between. Germline V lookup: CDR1 GTSNPN, CDR2 SVGIG (reference sequence). This CDR3 contains 11 residues. CDR3 bases: TGTGCCTGGAGTGCCGGCGGCGGAGCTTTCTTT. Translating it yields CAWSAGGGAFF.

V gene TRBV6-5 combines with J gene TRBJ1-2, with 12 bases lining up with TRBD1. Unmatched junction bases numbered 3, after V lost 2 bases and J lost 5 bases. CDR1 and CDR2 from the germline V gene are MNHEY and SVGAGI. The CDR3 spans 15 residues. The CDR3 reads CASSYRDRGRYGYTF. The CDR3 region has the DNA TGTGCCAGCAGTTACAGGGACAGGGGGCGGTATGGCTACACCTTC.

The chain has TRBV2 and TRBJ1-1; the match to TRBD1 covers 9 bases. J gave up 6 bases and V 7 bases, and 9 bases lay outside the gene matches. The CDR3 has 14 amino acids. Germline V CDR1 and CDR2: SNHLY, FYNNEI. The CDR3 nucleotides read TGTGCCAGCATTAGGACAGGGGTAGGGTCTGAAGCTTTCTTT. It is translated as CASIRTGVGSEAFF.

This sequence joins TRBV18 and TRBJ1-5, with D possibly matching TRBD1 (6 bases). Germline assignment: CDR1 KGHSH and CDR2 LQKENI. Trimming took off 4 bases at V and 5 bases at J, with 15 bases between the two ends. The CDR3 has 15 amino acids. The CDR3 loop reads CASSLSGQSDQPQHF. The CDR3, as DNA: TGTGCCAGCTCACTATCCGGACAGAGTGATCAGCCCCAGCATTTT.

The chain is built from TRBV10-3 and TRBJ2-2; 12 bases fit TRBD2. This CDR3 spans 20 amino acids. Germline-derived CDR1 and CDR2 are ENHRY and SYGVKD. V was pared by 0 bases and J by 4 bases, with 12 bases of the junction left unmatched. CDR3 nucleotides: TGTGCCATCAGTGAGTCCCGACTAGCGGGGGCCCGGGCGGGCACCGGGGAGCTGTTTTTT. It encodes CAISESRLAGARAGTGELFF.

This clone was observed a single time. This sequence joins TRBV19 and TRBJ1-5; 10 bases agree with TRBD1. This CDR3 is built from 16 residues. V dropped 4 bases and J dropped 3; count of bases not matched to a gene: 6. Looked up from germline, CDR1 is LNHDA and CDR2 is SQIVND (reference sequence). The CDR3 region is CASSTGQGIYNQPQHF. CDR3 sequence (DNA): TGTGCCAGTAGTACGGGACAGGGGATTTACAATCAGCCCCAGCATTTT.

The V and J genes are TRBV29-1 and TRBJ1-2; D gene unclear. CDR1 SQVTM and CDR2 ANQGSEA come from the germline V gene. V was shortened by 8 bases and J by 4 bases, with 14 bases between the two germline ends. CDR3 length: 12 amino acids. The CDR3 DNA reads as TGCAGCATTCGACGGAGTCTCTATGGCTACACCTTC. Translated, it gives CSIRRSLYGYTF.

This clone was observed a few times. The chain has TRBV15 and TRBJ2-1; tentatively, D is TRBD2 (5 bases). CDR3 size: 18 residues. Germline CDR1 reads LNHNV; CDR2 reads YYDKDF (reference sequence). V was cut by 0 bases and J by 0 bases, with 15 bases left in between. For the CDR3, the DNA is TGTGCCACCAGCAGAGATCTTGAGGGTTACAGCTCCTACAATGAGCAGTTCTTC. Translated: CATSRDLEGYSSYNEQFF. Full variable domain (missing parts from reference TRBV15 and TRBJ2-1): DAMVIQNPRYQVTQFGKPVTLSCSQTLNHNVMYWYQQKSSQAPKLLFHYYDKDFNNEADTPDNFQSRRPNTSFCFLDIRSPGLGDTAMYLCATSRDLEGYSSYNEQFFGPGTRLTVL.

V is TRBV29-1 and J is TRBJ2-5, with 10 bases identical to TRBD2. Germline trimming cut 8 bases from V and 1 base from J; bases unmatched to any gene: 7. The CDR3 runs 14 residues. Germline assignment: CDR1 SQVTM and CDR2 ANQGSEA. The CDR3 reads CSTQRGGSQETQYF. The DNA of the CDR3 is TGCAGCACCCAGCGGGGGGGCTCCCAAGAGACCCAGTACTTC.

J is TRBJ1-2 and V is TRBV5-8; 7 bases match TRBD1. The V gene end was trimmed by 2 bases and the J gene end by 3 bases; junction bases not matched to a gene: 4. CDR1 is SGHTS, CDR2 YDEGEE, per germline. The CDR3 runs 14 residues. The CDR3 sequence: CASSLTGVDYGYTF. The CDR3 DNA reads TGTGCCAGCAGCTTAACAGGGGTCGACTATGGCTACACCTTC.